The TCR beta chain under discussion was sequenced for a study of identical twins. TCRdb re-analysed the 5' RACE reads in MiXCR, keeping a single row per CDR3 protein. The sample holds 1.5 million to 2 million distinct CDR3 sequences, about 32% seen once. J gave up 3 bases and V 3 bases, and 4 bases lay outside the gene matches. This CDR3 has 15 amino acids. Germline-derived CDR1 and CDR2 are SGHTA and FQGNSA. This clonotype was obtained from a newborn girl in good health. The chain links TRBV7-2 to TRBJ2-7; 11 bases match TRBD2. Sequenced material: cord blood. The CDR3, as DNA: TGTGCCAGCAGCTTTACCGGGACTAGCGGCTACGAGCAGTACTTC. This encodes CASSFTGTSGYEQYF.